A single sample is the source of the 2 T cell receptor beta chains below, sequenced in a study of blood T cell repertoires in COVID-19. Sequencing used immunoSEQ multiplex PCR; TCRdb keeps in-frame clones, though not all of them. Of over 250,000 clones detected, under 90% appear once; the ten largest clones hold roughly 2.2%. The sequencing sample was made of peripheral blood. Source of these receptors: a man aged 45-65 years with acute or convalescent COVID-19.

CDR3 in amino acids: CASSSRESSGNTIYF. The CDR3 DNA reads TGCGCCAGCAGCAGCCGGGAAAGCTCTGGAAACACCATATATTTT. The chain is built from TRBV5-1 and TRBJ1-3; D call uncertain. V lost 4 bases and J 0 bases, leaving 11 bases between the germline ends. Germline CDR1 SGHRS, CDR2 YFSETQ. CDR3 length equals 15 residues.

This clone appeared a few times. This chain links TRBV27 with TRBJ1-1; the match to TRBD1 covers 10 bases. CDR3 length equals 15 residues. With 1 base clipped from V and 6 bases from J, the junction kept 5 bases outside the gene matches. Germline CDR1 and CDR2: MNHEY and SMNVEV (reference sequence). This CDR3 reads CASSLLTGGRSEAFF. DNA for the CDR3: TGTGCCAGCAGTTTATTGACAGGGGGCCGCTCTGAAGCTTTCTTT.